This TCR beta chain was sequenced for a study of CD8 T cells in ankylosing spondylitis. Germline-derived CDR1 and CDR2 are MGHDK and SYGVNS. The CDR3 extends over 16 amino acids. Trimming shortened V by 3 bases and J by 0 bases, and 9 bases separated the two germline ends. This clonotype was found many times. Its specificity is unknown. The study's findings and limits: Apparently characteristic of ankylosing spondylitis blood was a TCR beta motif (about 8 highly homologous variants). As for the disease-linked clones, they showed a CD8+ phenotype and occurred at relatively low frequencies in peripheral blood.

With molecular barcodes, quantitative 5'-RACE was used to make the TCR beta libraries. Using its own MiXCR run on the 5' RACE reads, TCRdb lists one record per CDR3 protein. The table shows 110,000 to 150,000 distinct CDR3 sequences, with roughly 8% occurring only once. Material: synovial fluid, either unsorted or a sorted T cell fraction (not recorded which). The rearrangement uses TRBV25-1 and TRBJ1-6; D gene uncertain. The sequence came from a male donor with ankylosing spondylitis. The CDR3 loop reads CASSDGQGSYNSPLHF. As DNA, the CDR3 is TGTGCCAGCAGTGACGGCCAAGGCTCCTATAATTCACCCCTCCACTTT.